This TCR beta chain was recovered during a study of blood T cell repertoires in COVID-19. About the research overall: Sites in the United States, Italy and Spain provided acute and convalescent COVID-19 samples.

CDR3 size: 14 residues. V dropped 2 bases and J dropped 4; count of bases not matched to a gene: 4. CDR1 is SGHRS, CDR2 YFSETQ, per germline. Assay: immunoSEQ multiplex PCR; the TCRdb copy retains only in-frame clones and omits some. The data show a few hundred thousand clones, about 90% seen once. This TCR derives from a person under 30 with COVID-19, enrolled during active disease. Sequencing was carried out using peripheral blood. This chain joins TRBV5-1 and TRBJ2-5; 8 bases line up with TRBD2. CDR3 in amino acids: CASSFTSGGETQYF. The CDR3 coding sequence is TGCGCCAGCAGCTTTACTAGCGGAGGAGAGACCCAGTACTTC.